The T cell receptor beta chain described here comes from a study of control samples from healthy donors and cancer patients. CDR1 is MNHEY and CDR2 is SMNVEV in the germline V gene (reference sequence). CDR3 size: 15 residues. V was trimmed by 2 bases and J by 3 bases, leaving 13 bases between them. Here immunoSEQ multiplex PCR was the method, and the copy in TCRdb shows in-frame clones only, minus some. The table lists approximately 70,000 clones, more than 80% of them singletons. The chain couples TRBV27 to TRBJ1-1; no firm D call. The clonotype comes from a man in his 60s in good health. Material: blood. The CDR3 reads CASSLPRNSHTEAFF. The CDR3 coding sequence is TGTGCCAGCAGTTTACCCCGCAATTCCCACACTGAAGCTTTCTTT.